A single sample gave rise to the 14 T cell receptor beta chains below, sequenced in a study of OX40 agonist ivuxolimab in advanced cancers. The assay was immunoSEQ multiplex PCR, and TCRdb's table has in-frame clones only and misses some. Of 40,000 to 45,000 clones listed, over 80% are singletons. This material consisted of CD4+ or CD8+ T cells sorted from blood, taken in a trial of the OX40 agonist ivuxolimab. These receptors were obtained from an adult with an advanced solid tumor such as melanoma, head and neck, liver or kidney cancer.

Here the CDR3 reads CAISGTGGAYNSPLHF. CDR3 coding DNA: TGTGCCATCAGCGGGACAGGGGGCGCTTATAATTCACCCCTCCACTTT. The chain uses TRBV10-3 and TRBJ1-6, with 12 bases lining up with TRBD1. The germline V gene encodes CDR1 ENHRY and CDR2 SYGVKD. The CDR3 has 16 residues. Unmatched junction bases numbered 4, after V lost 6 bases and J lost 4 bases.

This clone has only one observation. V gene TRBV19 combines with J gene TRBJ1-2, with a tentative D call TRBD1 (6 bases). Trimming removed 4 bases from V and 1 base from J, with 10 bases in between. This CDR3 has 14 amino acids. CDR1 LNHDA and CDR2 SQIVND come from the germline V gene (reference sequence). The CDR3 region has the DNA TGTGCCAGTAGTAAAACAGGGATTAACTATGGCTACACCTTC. Translating gives CASSKTGINYGYTF. The full variable domain, completed using reference TRBV19 and TRBJ1-2, is DGGITQSPKYLFRKEGQNVTLSCEQNLNHDAMYWYRQDPGQGLRLIYYSQIVNDFQKGDIAEGYSVSREKKESFPLTVTSAQKNPTAFYLCASSKTGINYGYTFGSGTRLTVV.

This sequence joins TRBV19 and TRBJ2-3; perhaps TRBD2 as D (6 bases). The CDR3 is 14 residues long. V was cut by 4 bases and J by 6 bases, with 14 bases left in between. CDR1 and CDR2 (germline): LNHDA, SQIVND (reference sequence). For the CDR3, the DNA is TGTGCCAGTAGTACGAGGGACTTACGGGATACGCAGTATTTT. Translating gives CASSTRDLRDTQYF. The entire variable domain, with the rest obtained from reference TRBV19 and TRBJ2-3, is as follows: DGGITQSPKYLFRKEGQNVTLSCEQNLNHDAMYWYRQDPGQGLRLIYYSQIVNDFQKGDIAEGYSVSREKKESFPLTVTSAQKNPTAFYLCASSTRDLRDTQYFGPGTRLTVL.

The rearrangement uses TRBV28 and TRBJ1-1; no definite D call. Between the trimmed V and J ends, which lost 1 base and 2 bases, there was a span of 14 bases. The germline CDR1 and CDR2 sequences are MDHEN and SYDVKM. The CDR3 has 16 residues. CDR3 sequence: CASSLYSRTPNTEAFF. The CDR3 nucleotides are TGTGCCAGCAGTTTATATTCAAGGACCCCCAACACTGAAGCTTTCTTT.

The rearrangement links TRBV19 to TRBJ1-5, with 8 bases identical to TRBD1. Looked up from germline, CDR1 is LNHDA and CDR2 is SQIVND (reference sequence). J was trimmed by 2 bases and V by 7 bases; bases with no gene match: 1. This CDR3 region has 13 residues. CDR3: CASKDRGNQPQHF. CDR3 coding DNA: TGTGCCAGTAAGGACAGGGGCAATCAGCCCCAGCATTTT.

This rearrangement joins TRBV18 to TRBJ1-1, with a tentative D call TRBD1 (6 bases). CDR3 length: 17 amino acids. Trimming pared 0 bases from V and 2 bases from J, leaving 16 bases between. Per the germline V gene, CDR1 is KGHSH and CDR2 is LQKENI. CDR3 residues: CASSPPGLRGTNTEAFF. CDR3 coding DNA: TGTGCCAGCTCACCACCTGGGTTAAGGGGGACAAACACTGAAGCTTTCTTT.

J is TRBJ1-4 and V is TRBV30; D uncertain. Germline CDR1 is GTSNPN and CDR2 is SVGIG (reference sequence). The CDR3 totals 13 residues. V was trimmed by 7 bases and J by 2 bases, leaving 11 bases between them. The DNA for the CDR3 is TGTGCCTTCGGACGGAACACTAATGAAAAACTGTTTTTT. Its protein product is CAFGRNTNEKLFF.

This chain links TRBV18 with TRBJ2-2; TRBD2 is a possible D gene (5 bases). The CDR3 spans 14 residues. Trimming cost V 2 bases and J 6 bases, with 10 bases left between them. Germline-derived CDR1 and CDR2 are KGHSH and LQKENI. DNA for the CDR3: TGTGCCAGCTCACCAGAGGGTTGGTCCGGGGAGCTGTTTTTT. Translation gives CASSPEGWSGELFF. The variable domain in full, completed from reference TRBV18 and TRBJ2-2, reads NAGVMQNPRHLVRRRGQEARLRCSPMKGHSHVYWYRQLPEEGLKFMVYLQKENIIDESGMPKERFSAEFPKEGPSILRIQQVVRGDSAAYFCASSPEGWSGELFFGEGSRLTVL.

This clone was detected once. A junction boundary mismatches the germline segment, possibly from a read error. The rearrangement links TRBV6-5 to TRBJ2-5, with D unclear. The J call may be in error: the DNA end matches TRBJ2-7 better. Germline lookup yields CDR1 MNHEY and CDR2 SVGAGI. The CDR3 is made up of 13 amino acids. This CDR3 is CASSDSIKYEQYF. The CDR3 DNA reads as TGTGCCAGCAGTGACTCTATTAAATACGAGCAGTACTTC.

Of note for this clone: As the CDR3 is not closed by the conserved phenylalanine or tryptophan, this likely results from a read error. This chain connects TRBV7-9 to TRBJ1-2; the D is unclear. The CDR3 is 13 residues long. The germline CDR1 and CDR2 sequences are SEHNR and FQNEAQ (reference sequence). V was cut by 1 base and J by 5 bases, with 8 bases left in between. The CDR3 loop is CASSLEFTYGYTS. The DNA of the CDR3 is TGTGCCAGCAGCTTAGAATTTACATATGGCTACACCTCC.

The CDR3 coding sequence is TGTGCCAGTGTCGGACAGAACTATGGCTACACCTTC. Amino acids: CASVGQNYGYTF. V gene TRBV2 combines with J gene TRBJ1-2, with TRBD1 as a possible D gene (6 bases). The CDR3 loop spans 12 amino acids. V lost 9 bases to trimming and J lost 2 bases, with 10 bases between them. Per the germline V gene, CDR1 is SNHLY and CDR2 is FYNNEI.

This chain connects TRBV6-6 to TRBJ1-2, with no clear D. Trimming left V 8 bases short and J 7 bases short, with 11 bases between. The CDR3 is 11 residues long. Germline V gene data show CDR1 as MNHNY and CDR2 as SVGAGI (reference sequence). The CDR3 DNA sequence: TGTGCCAGCCCGCGGAGGAGTGGCTACACCTTC. This translates into CASPRRSGYTF.

The chain has TRBV30 and TRBJ1-5; a weak D match, TRBD1 (5 bases). This CDR3 spans 13 amino acids. Trimming pared 3 bases from V and 1 base from J, leaving 7 bases between. Germline CDR1 GTSNPN, CDR2 SVGIG (reference sequence). CDR3: CAWSRASNQPQHF. DNA of the CDR3: TGTGCCTGGAGCAGGGCAAGCAATCAGCCCCAGCATTTT.

About this clone: A read error may explain this, as a much larger clone is one base away. The sample contains more than one DNA sequence encoding this CDR3. This chain links TRBV28 with TRBJ2-5, with TRBD2 matching 7 bases. The CDR3 has 16 residues. Per germline, CDR1 MDHEN and CDR2 SYDVKM. V was clipped by 6 bases and J by 5 bases; unmatched bases: 15. The CDR3 nucleotides are TGTGCCAGCAGCCCCCATAGCGGGTGGAGCCAGGAGACCCAGTACTTC. The encoded protein is CASSPHSGWSQETQYF.